The 28 T cell receptor beta chains reported below all come from one sample, sequenced in a study of B cell selection in AIRE deficiency. TCRdb keeps only in-frame clones here, not all; method: immunoSEQ multiplex PCR. The sample has tens of thousands of clones, about 90% seen once. Sorted regulatory T cells were CD4-positive, CD25-high and CD127-low or negative. What was sequenced was CD4+CD25+ Tregs sorted from PBMCs. The receptors shown here come from a human donor in good health.

V gene TRBV6-5 combines with J gene TRBJ1-6; D uncertain. CDR3 length equals 13 residues. The V end was cut by 4 bases, the J end by 6 bases, with 7 bases between. Germline CDR1 reads MNHEY; CDR2 reads SVGAGI. In DNA form, the CDR3 reads TGTGCCAGCAGTTCGAACAGTAATTCACCCCTCCACTTT. It specifies CASSSNSNSPLHF.

Written as DNA, the CDR3 is TGCGCCAGCAGTCGGGCAGCCGAGGGTGGCTACACCTTC. It encodes CASSRAAEGGYTF. The rearrangement uses TRBV5-1 and TRBJ1-2; D is unclear. The V gene lost 5 bases and the J gene lost 7 bases, with 15 bases spanning the gap. Germline V CDR1 and CDR2: SGHRS, YFSETQ. CDR3 length: 13 amino acids.

The rearrangement joins TRBV5-1 to TRBJ1-3; D uncertain. Germline V lookup: CDR1 SGHRS, CDR2 YFSETQ. CDR3 length: 13 amino acids. The ends were cut back, 4 bases at V and 2 bases at J, with 7 bases in the middle. Here the CDR3 DNA reads TGCGCCAGCAGCCCCGGGACTGGAAACACCATATATTTT. Amino acid sequence: CASSPGTGNTIYF. The full variable domain, in which reference TRBV5-1 and TRBJ1-3 provide the parts outside the CDR3, is KAGVTQTPRYLIKTRGQQVTLSCSPISGHRSVSWYQQTPGQGLQFLFEYFSETQRNKGNFPGRFSGRQFSNSRSEMNVSTLELGDSALYLCASSPGTGNTIYFGEGSWLTVV.

The rearrangement uses TRBV29-1 and TRBJ1-2; D unresolved. Trimming shortened V by 5 bases and J by 2 bases, and 9 bases separated the two germline ends. The CDR3 loop spans 12 amino acids. The germline V gene encodes CDR1 SQVTM and CDR2 ANQGSEA. The CDR3 coding sequence is TGCAGCGTTCCCCGAGGGAACTATGGCTACACCTTC. Its translation is CSVPRGNYGYTF.

V and J are TRBV10-3 and TRBJ2-3, with TRBD2 matching over 8 bases. V lost 7 bases and J lost 0; bases outside the gene matches: 6. CDR1 is ENHRY and CDR2 is SYGVKD in the germline V gene. The CDR3 is 15 amino acids. The DNA for the CDR3 is TGTGCCATCAAGGGAATAGCGGGGAGCACAGATACGCAGTATTTT. This gives the protein CAIKGIAGSTDTQYF.

V usage is TRBV21-1 and J usage is TRBJ2-7; TRBD1, the table's D call, was not compared with the DNA. TRBV21-1 is a known pseudogene. The CDR3 extends over 14 amino acids. The CDR3 sequence: CAPPQDRVGHEQYF. The CDR3 bases are TGTGCCCCCCCACAGGACAGGGTGGGTCACGAGCAGTACTTC.

This chain joins TRBV5-6 and TRBJ1-2; no reliable D call. The V end lost 4 bases, the J end lost 7 bases, and 14 bases lay between the germline ends. Germline values: CDR1 SGHDT, CDR2 YYEEEE. This CDR3 comprises 13 residues. The CDR3 region has the DNA TGTGCCAGCAGCCCAGAACGAAGAAGTGGCTACACCTTC. Translation: CASSPERRSGYTF.

The V call is TRBV27, the J call TRBJ1-2, with 11 positions matching TRBD1. The ends lost 2 bases at V and 4 bases at J; junction bases unmatched: 6. Germline loops: CDR1 MNHEY, CDR2 SMNVEV (reference sequence). The CDR3 loop spans 16 amino acids. Here the CDR3 DNA reads TGTGCCAGCAGTTTAGTTTACGGACAGGGGGCCTATGGCTACACCTTC. Translated, it gives CASSLVYGQGAYGYTF.

The chain joins TRBV7-6 to TRBJ2-7, with D unclear. CDR3 size: 14 residues. V gave up 3 bases and J gave up 0 bases, with 9 bases separating them. Germline lookup yields CDR1 SGHVS and CDR2 FNYEAQ. The chain's CDR3 is CASSFVQNSYEQYF. The CDR3 DNA follows: TGTGCCAGCAGCTTTGTGCAGAACTCCTACGAGCAGTACTTC. Drawing the rest from reference TRBV7-6 and TRBJ2-7, the complete variable domain is GAGVSQSPRYKVTKRGQDVALRCDPISGHVSLYWYRQALGQGPEFLTYFNYEAQQDKSGLPNDRFSAERPEGSISTLTIQRTEQRDSAMYRCASSFVQNSYEQYFGPGTRLTVT.

The chain links TRBV30 to TRBJ2-7; D unresolved. This CDR3 has 13 residues. Trimming left V 0 bases short and J 2 bases short, with 8 bases between. CDR1 GTSNPN and CDR2 SVGIG come from the germline V gene (reference sequence). The CDR3 protein is CAWSVGSPYEQYF. In DNA form, the CDR3 reads TGTGCCTGGAGTGTCGGCAGTCCCTACGAGCAGTACTTC.

The chain has TRBV30 and TRBJ2-2; possibly TRBD1 for D (5 bases). The CDR3 spans 12 residues. Per the germline V gene, CDR1 is GTSNPN and CDR2 is SVGIG (reference sequence). Trimming removed 5 bases from V and 1 base from J, with 5 bases in between. The CDR3 coding sequence is TGTGCCTGGGGACAGAACACCGGGGAGCTGTTTTTT. Its protein product is CAWGQNTGELFF.

V usage is TRBV6-9 and J usage is TRBJ2-7; D uncertain. Trimming took 7 bases from V and 6 from J, leaving 7 bases between them. CDR1 is MNHGY, CDR2 SVAAGI, per germline. The CDR3 runs 10 residues. This chain's CDR3 is CASTLLEQYF. The DNA of the CDR3 is TGTGCCAGCACTTTACTCGAGCAGTACTTC.

The chain combines TRBV5-1 with TRBJ1-3; no clear D gene. The CDR3 sequence is 12 residues long. Germline V gene sequence: CDR1 SGHRS, CDR2 YFSETQ. Trimming took off 0 bases at V and 3 bases at J, with 1 base between the two ends. CDR3 region: CASSLGGNTIYF. CDR3 DNA: TGCGCCAGCAGCTTGGGTGGAAACACCATATATTTT.

CDR3 in amino acids: CASSPVGPNTDTQYF. DNA for the CDR3: TGTGCCAGCTCACCAGTGGGACCGAACACAGATACGCAGTATTTT. The chain carries TRBV18 and TRBJ2-3, with D perhaps assigned TRBD1 or TRBD2 (5 bases each). From germline, CDR1 is KGHSH and CDR2 LQKENI. This CDR3 is 15 amino acids long. Trimming stripped 2 bases from V and 2 bases from J, with 11 bases between.

V and J are TRBV6-1 and TRBJ2-1; no reliable D call. This CDR3 spans 11 amino acids. V dropped 6 bases and J dropped 9 bases, with 9 bases sitting between them. CDR1 is MNHNS and CDR2 is SASEGT in the germline V gene. In DNA form, the CDR3 reads TGTGCCAGCAGCCCGAGAGTTGAGCAGTTCTTC. It encodes CASSPRVEQFF.

The chain couples TRBV25-1 to TRBJ1-1; 7 nucleotides agree with TRBD1. Germline V gene lookup returns CDR1 MGHDK and CDR2 SYGVNS. The V gene end was trimmed by 2 bases and the J gene end by 9 bases; junction bases not matched to a gene: 6. CDR3 size: 13 residues. CDR3 amino acids: CASSEPTGIKAFF. The CDR3 region has the DNA TGTGCCAGCAGTGAACCGACAGGGATAAAAGCTTTCTTT. Variable domain in full (rest from reference TRBV25-1 and TRBJ1-1): EADIYQTPRYLVIGTGKKITLECSQTMGHDKMYWYQQDPGMELHLIHYSYGVNSTEKGDLSSESTVSRIRTEHFPLTLESARPSHTSQYLCASSEPTGIKAFFGQGTRLTVV.

The chain employs TRBV2 and TRBJ1-5, with 7 bases aligning to TRBD1. V gave up 6 bases and J gave up 7 bases; unmatched junction bases: 9. The CDR3 contains 14 residues. From germline, CDR1 is SNHLY and CDR2 FYNNEI. In DNA, the CDR3 is TGTGCCAGCAGGGCAGACAGGGTCGGCCAGCCCCAGCATTTT. Translating it yields CASRADRVGQPQHF. Using reference TRBV2 and TRBJ1-5 for the parts outside the CDR3, the full variable domain is EPEVTQTPSHQVTQMGQEVILRCVPISNHLYFYWYRQILGQKVEFLVSFYNNEISEKSEIFDDQFSVERPDGSNFTLKIRSTKLEDSAMYFCASRADRVGQPQHFGDGTRLSIL.

The V and J genes are TRBV15 and TRBJ1-1; 8 bases fit TRBD1. Germline CDR1 and CDR2: LNHNV and YYDKDF (reference sequence). J was trimmed by 0 bases and V by 4 bases; bases with no gene match: 7. The CDR3 runs to 16 residues. The DNA for the CDR3 is TGTGCCACCAGCAAAGGACAGGGACCCATGAACACTGAAGCTTTCTTT. It specifies CATSKGQGPMNTEAFF.

The V and J genes are TRBV19 and TRBJ1-1; 10 nucleotides agree with TRBD1. Germline V gene sequence: CDR1 LNHDA, CDR2 SQIVND (reference sequence). V lost 4 bases and J lost 12; bases outside the gene matches: 5. The CDR3 consists of 12 residues. The CDR3 region is CASSTRDRGSFF. The CDR3 DNA sequence: TGTGCCAGTAGTACCCGGGACAGGGGTTCTTTCTTT.

Only a few counts were recorded for this clone. This chain links TRBV9 with TRBJ2-3; D is uncertain. The CDR3 loop spans 13 amino acids. CDR1 is SGDLS, CDR2 YYNGEE, per germline. V dropped 3 bases and J dropped 0 bases, with 5 bases sitting between them. CDR3 amino acids: CASSALSTDTQYF. The CDR3 bases are TGTGCCAGCAGCGCCCTAAGCACAGATACGCAGTATTTT.

This clone was seen just once. V gene TRBV5-1 combines with J gene TRBJ2-3, with 9 bases fitting TRBD1. Unmatched junction bases numbered 16, after V lost 4 bases and J lost 4 bases. The CDR3 is 18 residues long. Germline V lookup: CDR1 SGHRS, CDR2 YFSETQ. The CDR3, as DNA: TGCGCCAGCAGCGCATCGATACAGGGGGCGAAGGGAGCAGATACGCAGTATTTT. Amino acids: CASSASIQGAKGADTQYF.

This chain connects TRBV5-5 to TRBJ2-7, with TRBD2 identical over 13 bases. Trimming took 4 bases from V and 5 from J; bases not matched to a gene: 3. The CDR3 is 14 residues long. The germline V gene has CDR1 SGHKS and CDR2 YYEKEE (reference sequence). The CDR3 nucleotides are TGTGCCAGCAGCATAGGGACTAGCGGGGACGAGCAGTACTTC. Protein: CASSIGTSGDEQYF.

Relative to its sample, this clone is medium-sized. The genes are TRBV27 and TRBJ2-7, with a possible D match to TRBD1 (6 bases). The CDR3 totals 17 residues. Germline lookup yields CDR1 MNHEY and CDR2 SMNVEV (reference sequence). V was clipped by 3 bases and J by 0 bases, with 18 bases between them. The chain's CDR3 is CASSFRLDRIFSYEQYF. CDR3 nucleotides: TGTGCCAGCAGTTTCCGGCTCGACAGGATCTTCTCCTACGAGCAGTACTTC.

The gene calls are TRBV25-1 and TRBJ2-3; a possible D gene is TRBD1 (6 bases). This CDR3 contains 12 residues. V lost 10 bases and J 4 bases, leaving 12 bases between the germline ends. Germline lookup yields CDR1 MGHDK and CDR2 SYGVNS. The DNA for the CDR3 is TGTGCCAATGTAGGGGGTTCAGATACGCAGTATTTT. Protein product: CANVGGSDTQYF.

The chain is built from TRBV6-6 and TRBJ2-1; 7 bases map to TRBD2. The CDR3 is 15 residues long. Germline V gene data show CDR1 as MNHNY and CDR2 as SVGAGI (reference sequence). V shed 2 bases and J 0 bases; nucleotides not matched to a gene: 1. The CDR3 sequence is CASSYSGASYNEQFF. CDR3 nucleotides: TGTGCCAGCAGTTACAGCGGGGCCTCCTACAATGAGCAGTTCTTC.

The chain couples TRBV5-1 to TRBJ1-5; D remains ambiguous. The germline V and J ends were trimmed by 0 bases and 1 base, with 8 bases remaining between them. The CDR3 has 15 residues. In germline, CDR1 is SGHRS, CDR2 YFSETQ. Here the CDR3 DNA reads TGCGCCAGCAGCTTGGCTGGCCAGAGCAATCAGCCCCAGCATTTT. This encodes CASSLAGQSNQPQHF.

The rearrangement joins TRBV2 to TRBJ1-6, with no clear D. CDR3 length: 14 residues. CDR1 and CDR2 (germline): SNHLY, FYNNEI. The germline V and J ends were trimmed by 4 bases and 8 bases, with 12 bases remaining between them. The CDR3 sequence is CASSVQLRDSPLHF. CDR3 sequence (DNA): TGTGCCAGCAGTGTACAGCTTCGGGATTCACCCCTCCACTTT.

The CDR3 is CASSLGIGELFF. In DNA, the CDR3 is TGTGCCAGCAGCTTGGGTATTGGGGAGCTGTTTTTT. The chain employs TRBV5-5 and TRBJ2-2; D remains unclear. V was trimmed by 0 bases and J by 8 bases, leaving 5 bases between them. CDR1 is SGHKS and CDR2 is YYEKEE in the germline V gene (reference sequence). This CDR3 spans 12 amino acids.